This T cell receptor (beta chain) was profiled in a study of T cells in Graves' hyperthyroidism and ophthalmopathy. The V and J ends lost 1 base and 4 bases respectively, with 15 bases between them. There are 16 residues in the CDR3. Germline lookup yields CDR1 MGHDK and CDR2 SYGVNS. This clonotype was observed a few times. TCR beta CDR3 region amplification was performed from RNA transcripts. HTBI primers were employed in a first-round RT-PCR of the TCR CDR3. MiXCR, run by TCRdb on the multiplex PCR reads, gives a single entry per CDR3 protein. Of approximately 600,000 distinct CDR3 sequences detected, about 14% appear once; the ten largest clones hold roughly 7.1%. Disease lasting under 3 months, a NOSPECS grade of at least 4, and a Clinical Activity Score of at least 3 were features of the ophthalmopathy patients. The study excluded patients with uncontrolled infection, other autoimmune disease, pregnancy or lactation. Each diagnosis drew on symptoms, thyroxine, TRAb, thyroid ultrasound and orbital computed tomography findings.

The material sequenced was blood. V and J are TRBV25-1 and TRBJ2-3; D gene unclear. This clonotype originated in a young woman with Graves' ophthalmopathy. Written as DNA, the CDR3 is TGTGCCAGCAGTGAATCCCGGGCGTTAGTATCAGATACGCAGTATTTT. Its translation is CASSESRALVSDTQYF.